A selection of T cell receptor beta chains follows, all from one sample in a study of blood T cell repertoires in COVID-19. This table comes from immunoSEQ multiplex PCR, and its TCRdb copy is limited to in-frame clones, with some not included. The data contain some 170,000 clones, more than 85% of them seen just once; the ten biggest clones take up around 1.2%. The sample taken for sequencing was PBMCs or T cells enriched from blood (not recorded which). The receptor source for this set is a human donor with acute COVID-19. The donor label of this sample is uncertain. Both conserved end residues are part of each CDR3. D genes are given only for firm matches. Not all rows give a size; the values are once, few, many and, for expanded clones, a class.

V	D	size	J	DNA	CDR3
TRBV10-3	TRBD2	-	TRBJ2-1	TGTGCCATCACTCCGGGACTAGCGGGGGGGAGGGCTGAGCAGTTCTTC	CAITPGLAGGRAEQFF
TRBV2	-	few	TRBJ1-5	TGTGCCAGCAGCTCCCCGGGAACCAATCAGCCCCAGCATTTT	CASSSPGTNQPQHF
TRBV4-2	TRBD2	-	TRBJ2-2	TGTGCCAGCGGGGCGGGGGGACCGAACACCGGGGAGCTGTTTTTT	CASGAGGPNTGELFF
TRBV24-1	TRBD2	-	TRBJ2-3	TGTGCCACCAGTGACCCGCCCGGGGGGACAGATACGCAGTATTTT	CATSDPPGGTDTQYF
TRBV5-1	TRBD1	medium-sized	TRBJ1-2	TGCGCCAGCAGCCCCGGACAGGGAGGCTACACCTTC	CASSPGQGGYTF
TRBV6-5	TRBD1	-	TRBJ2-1	TGTGCCAGCAGGTACCCCGGGACAGGGGGTAGTACTGAGCAGTTCTTC	CASRYPGTGGSTEQFF
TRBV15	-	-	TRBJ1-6	TGTGCCACCGCCTACAGGGAGAAGGGTTCACCCCTCCACTTT	CATAYREKGSPLHF
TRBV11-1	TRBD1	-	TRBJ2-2	TGTGCCAGCAGCCTAGGCCCAGGGACAGTCCTCGGGGAGCTGTTTTTT	CASSLGPGTVLGELFF
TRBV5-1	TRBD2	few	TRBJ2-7	TGCGCCAGCAGCTTCCGACTAGCGGGGGATCCCTACGAGCAGTACTTC	CASSFRLAGDPYEQYF
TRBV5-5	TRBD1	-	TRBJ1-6	TGTGCCAGCAGCGCTAGGGGACAGGGTTGGGGTTCACCCCTCCACTTT	CASSARGQGWGSPLHF
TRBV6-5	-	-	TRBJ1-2	TGTGCCAGCAGTTACTCGCCAGGGCAAGGACATGGCTACACCTTC	CASSYSPGQGHGYTF
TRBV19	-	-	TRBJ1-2	TGTGCCAGTAAGTTAAGCGGAGTCTATGGCTACACCTTC	CASKLSGVYGYTF
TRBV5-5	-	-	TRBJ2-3	TGTGCCAGCAGCTTCGGCAAGGGGAGCACAGATACGCAGTATTTT	CASSFGKGSTDTQYF
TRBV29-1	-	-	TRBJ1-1	TGCAGCGTTGAGTCGGGGACTGAAGCTTTCTTT	CSVESGTEAFF
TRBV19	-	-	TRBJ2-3	TGTGCCAGTAGTCTCCAGGGGAAGGGCACAGATACGCAGTATTTT	CASSLQGKGTDTQYF
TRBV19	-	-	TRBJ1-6	TGTGCCAGTAGCCTAACGGCGGGAAATCCCAATTCACCCCTCCACTTT	CASSLTAGNPNSPLHF
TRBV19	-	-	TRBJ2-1	TGTGCCAGTAGTATAAACGGGAGATACAATGAGCAGTTCTTC	CASSINGRYNEQFF
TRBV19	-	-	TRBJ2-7	TGTGCCAGTAGTATAAGCACAGGGAGCTCCTACGAGCAGTACTTC	CASSISTGSSYEQYF
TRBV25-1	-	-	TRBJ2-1	TGTGCCAGCAGTGAATCGACCGGGGGGCAGGTGGAGCAGTTCTTC	CASSESTGGQVEQFF
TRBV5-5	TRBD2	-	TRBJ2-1	TGTGCCAGCAGCTTGGGTGCGGGGGCCTACAATGAGCAGTTCTTC	CASSLGAGAYNEQFF
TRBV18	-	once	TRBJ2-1	TGTGCCAGCTCACCCCCTAGCGGCTTCAGGGGGCAGTTCTTC	CASSPPSGFRGQFF
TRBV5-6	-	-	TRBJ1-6	TGTGCCAGCAGCTGGATACAGGCTAATTCACCCCTCCACTTT	CASSWIQANSPLHF
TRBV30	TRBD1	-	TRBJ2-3	TGTGCCTGGAATGGACAGGGTATCACAGATACGCAGTATTTT	CAWNGQGITDTQYF
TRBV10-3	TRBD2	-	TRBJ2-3	TGTGCCATCAGTGAGAGGGGTAGCGGGGGGGCTAGCACAGATACGCAGTATTTT	CAISERGSGGASTDTQYF
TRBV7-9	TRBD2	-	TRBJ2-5	TGTGCCAGCAGCTTTGGACTAGCGGTTTTGGAGACCCAGTACTTC	CASSFGLAVLETQYF
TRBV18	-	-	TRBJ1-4	TGTGCCAGCTCACCGATCGAAGGGGGAAATGAAAAACTGTTTTTT	CASSPIEGGNEKLFF
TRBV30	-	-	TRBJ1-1	TGTGCCTGGACTAGACCCGACAGGTCGAACACTGAAGCTTTCTTT	CAWTRPDRSNTEAFF
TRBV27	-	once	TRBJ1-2	TGTGCCAGCAGTTTATCCCCAGGAGGGTCGCGGGACTATGGCTACACCTTC	CASSLSPGGSRDYGYTF
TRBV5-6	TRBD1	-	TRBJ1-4	TGTGCCAGCAGCAGAACCGGGACAGGGCCAACAACTAATGAAAAACTGTTTTTT	CASSRTGTGPTTNEKLFF
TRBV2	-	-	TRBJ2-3	TGTGCCAGCAGTGAAGCGCTTGTTGGGGCGGATACGCAGTATTTT	CASSEALVGADTQYF
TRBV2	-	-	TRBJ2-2	TGTGCCAGCAGAGCTAGACGCCAAGGCGCCGGGGAGCTGTTTTTT	CASRARRQGAGELFF
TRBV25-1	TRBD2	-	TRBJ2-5	TGTGCCAGCAGTGAATCCGGGGGGGCGGAGACCCAGTACTTC	CASSESGGAETQYF
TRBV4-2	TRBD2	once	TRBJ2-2	TGTGCCAGCAGCCGAATAGCGGGGGGCCCCGGGGAGCTGTTTTTT	CASSRIAGGPGELFF
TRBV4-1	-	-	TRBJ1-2	TGCGCCAGCAGGACCATCACAGGGTATAAGGAAGGCTACACCTTC	CASRTITGYKEGYTF
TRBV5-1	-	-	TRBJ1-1	TGCGCCAGCAGCTTTACGGGGAACACTGAAGCTTTCTTT	CASSFTGNTEAFF
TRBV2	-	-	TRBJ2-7	TGTGCCAGCATGTGGCGGGGCTCCTGGACCTACGAGCAGTACTTC	CASMWRGSWTYEQYF
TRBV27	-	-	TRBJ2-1	TGTGCCAGCAGTTTCGGGGGGCCCGATGAGCAGTTCTTC	CASSFGGPDEQFF
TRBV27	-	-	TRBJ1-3	TGTGCCAGCAGTTTTGGGACAAGAAGGGGAAACACCATATATTTT	CASSFGTRRGNTIYF
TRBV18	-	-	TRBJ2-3	TGTGCCAGCTCACCATCCGAGGATACGCAGTATTTT	CASSPSEDTQYF
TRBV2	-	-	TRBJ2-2	TGTGCCAGCAGGTTAACTTCCACCGGGGAGCTGTTTTTT	CASRLTSTGELFF
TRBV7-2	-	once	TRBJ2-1	TGTGCCAGCAGCTCGGGGAGGCCAGGTGAGCAGTTCTTC	CASSSGRPGEQFF
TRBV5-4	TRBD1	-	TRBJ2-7	TGTGCCAGCAGTCCCAATCCGGGACAGGGACGTGGGCAGTACTTC	CASSPNPGQGRGQYF
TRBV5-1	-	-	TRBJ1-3	TGCGCCAGCAGAACAGGATCCTCTGGAAACACCATATATTTT	CASRTGSSGNTIYF
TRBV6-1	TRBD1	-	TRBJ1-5	TGTGCCAGCAGTGATTTCCAGGGGGGCAATCAGCCCCAGCATTTT	CASSDFQGGNQPQHF
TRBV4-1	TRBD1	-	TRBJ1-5	TGCGCCAGCAGCCAAGGTAGAGGAACAGGGGGTCAGCCCCAGCATTTT	CASSQGRGTGGQPQHF
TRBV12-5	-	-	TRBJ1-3	TGTGCTAGTGGTTTCGTCCAACAGGAAGGGGCTGGAAACACCATATATTTT	CASGFVQQEGAGNTIYF
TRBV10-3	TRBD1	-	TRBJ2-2	TGTGCCATCAGTGGGGCGACAGGGAGGAACACCGGGGAGCTGTTTTTT	CAISGATGRNTGELFF
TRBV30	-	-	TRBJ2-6	TGTGCCTGGAGTGTAGGGGGATCTGGGGCCAACGTCCTGACTTTC	CAWSVGGSGANVLTF
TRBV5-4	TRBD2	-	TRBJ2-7	TGTGCCAGCAGCTTACGGACTAGCGGGGTCTACGAGCAGTACTTC	CASSLRTSGVYEQYF
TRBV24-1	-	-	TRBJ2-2	TGTGCCACCAGTGACCCCACGGGAGAAGAGAAGCTGTTTTTT	CATSDPTGEEKLFF
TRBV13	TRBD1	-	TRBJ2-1	TGTGCCAGCAGCCTCCCCGGGACAGGCTACAATGAGCAGTTCTTC	CASSLPGTGYNEQFF
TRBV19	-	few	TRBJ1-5	TGTGCCAGTAGTATAGTGGGGGGAGGTAATCAGCCCCAGCATTTT	CASSIVGGGNQPQHF
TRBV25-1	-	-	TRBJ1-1	TGTGCCAGCAGAAACTACTTGAACACTGAAGCTTTCTTT	CASRNYLNTEAFF
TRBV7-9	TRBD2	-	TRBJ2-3	TGTGCCAGCAGCCCACTAGCGGGGGCTGGGAGGAATACGCAGTATTTT	CASSPLAGAGRNTQYF
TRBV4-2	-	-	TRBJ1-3	TGTGCCAGCAGCCGTGAGAAGGGGGTAACTGGAAACACCATATATTTT	CASSREKGVTGNTIYF
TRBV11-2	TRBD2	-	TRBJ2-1	TGTGCCAGCAGCTTAGCGAGCGGGGCGGCGATCTTC	CASSLASGAAIF
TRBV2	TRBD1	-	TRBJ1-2	TGTGCCAGCAGCGGGGACAGGGGAAGATATGGCTACACCTTC	CASSGDRGRYGYTF